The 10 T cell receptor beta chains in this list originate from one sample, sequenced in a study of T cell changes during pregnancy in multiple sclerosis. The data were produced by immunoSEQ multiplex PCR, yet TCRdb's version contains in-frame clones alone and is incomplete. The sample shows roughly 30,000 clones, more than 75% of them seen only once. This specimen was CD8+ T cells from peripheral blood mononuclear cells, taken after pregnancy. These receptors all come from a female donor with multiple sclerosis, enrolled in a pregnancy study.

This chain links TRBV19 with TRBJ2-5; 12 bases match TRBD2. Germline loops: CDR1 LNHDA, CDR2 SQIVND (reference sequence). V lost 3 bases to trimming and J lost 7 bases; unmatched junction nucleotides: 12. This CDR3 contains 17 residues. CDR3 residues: CASSIMGPSGGAVTQYF. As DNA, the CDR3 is TGTGCCAGTAGTATTATGGGGCCTAGCGGGGGGGCCGTGACCCAGTACTTC.

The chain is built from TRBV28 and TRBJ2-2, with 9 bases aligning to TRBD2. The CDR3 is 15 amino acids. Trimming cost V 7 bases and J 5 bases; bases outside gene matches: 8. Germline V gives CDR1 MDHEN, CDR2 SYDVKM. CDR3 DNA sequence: TGTGCCAGCACGGCGGGGGGGCTGGAAACCGGGGAGCTGTTTTTT. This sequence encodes CASTAGGLETGELFF.

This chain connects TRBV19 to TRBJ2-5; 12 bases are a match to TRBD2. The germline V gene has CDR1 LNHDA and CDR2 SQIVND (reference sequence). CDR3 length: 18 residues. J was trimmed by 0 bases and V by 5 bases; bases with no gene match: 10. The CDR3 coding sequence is TGTGCCAGTAGTCCATCGACTAGCGGGGGACGGTACCAAGAGACCCAGTACTTC. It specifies CASSPSTSGGRYQETQYF. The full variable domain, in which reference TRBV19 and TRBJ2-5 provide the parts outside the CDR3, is DGGITQSPKYLFRKEGQNVTLSCEQNLNHDAMYWYRQDPGQGLRLIYYSQIVNDFQKGDIAEGYSVSREKKESFPLTVTSAQKNPTAFYLCASSPSTSGGRYQETQYFGPGTRLLVL.

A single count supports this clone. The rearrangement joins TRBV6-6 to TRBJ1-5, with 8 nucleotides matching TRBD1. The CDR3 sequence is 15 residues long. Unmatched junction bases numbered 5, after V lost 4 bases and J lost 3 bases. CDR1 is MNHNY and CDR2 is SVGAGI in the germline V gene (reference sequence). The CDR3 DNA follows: TGTGCCAGCAGTTCATTGGACAGGGTCAATCAGCCCCAGCATTTT. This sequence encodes CASSSLDRVNQPQHF.

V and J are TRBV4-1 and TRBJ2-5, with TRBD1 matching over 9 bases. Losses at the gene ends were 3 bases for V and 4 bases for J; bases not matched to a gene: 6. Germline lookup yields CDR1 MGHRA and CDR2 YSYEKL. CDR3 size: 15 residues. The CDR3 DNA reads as TGCGCCAGCAGCCATAGGGACAGGGTGGGAGAGACCCAGTACTTC. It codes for CASSHRDRVGETQYF.

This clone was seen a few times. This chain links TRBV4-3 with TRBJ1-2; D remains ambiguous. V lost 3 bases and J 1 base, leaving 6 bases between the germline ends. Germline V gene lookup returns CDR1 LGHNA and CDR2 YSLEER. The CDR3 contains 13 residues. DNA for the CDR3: TGCGCCAGCAGCCAGGGCCTTAACTATGGCTACACCTTC. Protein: CASSQGLNYGYTF.

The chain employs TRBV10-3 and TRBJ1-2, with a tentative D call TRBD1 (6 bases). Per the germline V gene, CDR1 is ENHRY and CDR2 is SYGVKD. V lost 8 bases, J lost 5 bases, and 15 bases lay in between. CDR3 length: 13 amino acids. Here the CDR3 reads CAIGGDTNYGYTF. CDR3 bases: TGTGCCATCGGGGGGGACACCAATTATGGCTACACCTTC.

The CDR3 region is CASSSQGGRDSESNQPQHF. As DNA, the CDR3 is TGTGCCAGCAGCTCTCAGGGGGGCAGGGATAGTGAAAGCAATCAGCCCCAGCATTTT. The V and J genes are TRBV5-6 and TRBJ1-5; 7 bases fit TRBD1. Germline-derived CDR1 and CDR2 are SGHDT and YYEEEE. This CDR3 spans 19 amino acids. V lost 3 bases to trimming and J lost 1 base; unmatched junction nucleotides: 16.

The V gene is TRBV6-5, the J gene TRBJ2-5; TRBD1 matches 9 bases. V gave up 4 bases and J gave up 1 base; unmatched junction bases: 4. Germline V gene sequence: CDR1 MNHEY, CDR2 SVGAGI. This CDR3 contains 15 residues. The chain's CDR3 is CASSLTGGTQETQYF. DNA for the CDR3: TGTGCCAGCAGTTTGACAGGGGGTACCCAAGAGACCCAGTACTTC.

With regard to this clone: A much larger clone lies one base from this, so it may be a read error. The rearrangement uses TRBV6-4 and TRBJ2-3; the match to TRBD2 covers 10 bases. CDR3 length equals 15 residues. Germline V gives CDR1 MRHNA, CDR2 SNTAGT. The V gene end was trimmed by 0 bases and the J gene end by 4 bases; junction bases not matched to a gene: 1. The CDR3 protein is CASSDSTSGPDTQYF. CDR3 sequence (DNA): TGTGCCAGCAGTGACTCGACTAGCGGGCCAGATACGCAGTATTTT.